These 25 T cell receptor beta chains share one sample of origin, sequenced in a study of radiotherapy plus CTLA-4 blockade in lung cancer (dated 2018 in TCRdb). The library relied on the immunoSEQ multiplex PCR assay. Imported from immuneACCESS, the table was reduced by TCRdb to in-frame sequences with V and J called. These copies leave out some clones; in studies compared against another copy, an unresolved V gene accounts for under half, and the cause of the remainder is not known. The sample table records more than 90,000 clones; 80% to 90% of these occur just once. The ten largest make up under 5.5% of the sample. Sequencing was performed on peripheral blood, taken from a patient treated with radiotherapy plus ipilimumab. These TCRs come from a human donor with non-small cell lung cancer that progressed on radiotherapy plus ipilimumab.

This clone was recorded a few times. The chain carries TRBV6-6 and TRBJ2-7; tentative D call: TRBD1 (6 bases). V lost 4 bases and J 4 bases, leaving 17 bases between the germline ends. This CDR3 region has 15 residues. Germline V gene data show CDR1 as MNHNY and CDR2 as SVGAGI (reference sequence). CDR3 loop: CASSSSPGTSYEQYF. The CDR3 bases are TGTGCCAGCAGTTCTAGTCCCGGGACAAGTTACGAGCAGTACTTC.

CDR3 bases: TGTGCCAGCTCACAGGGGACGGGAGACTCTGGAAACACCATATATTTT. Translated: CASSQGTGDSGNTIYF. V is TRBV18 and J is TRBJ1-3, with D perhaps matching TRBD1 (5 bases). This CDR3 contains 16 residues. Germline values: CDR1 KGHSH, CDR2 LQKENI. V was pared by 4 bases and J by 0 bases, with 13 bases between.

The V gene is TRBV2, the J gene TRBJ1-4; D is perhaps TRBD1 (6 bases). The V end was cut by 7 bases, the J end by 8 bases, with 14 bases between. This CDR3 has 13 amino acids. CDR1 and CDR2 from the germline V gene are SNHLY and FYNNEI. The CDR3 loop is CASKPPGQEKLFF. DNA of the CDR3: TGTGCCAGCAAACCCCCCGGACAGGAAAAACTGTTTTTT.

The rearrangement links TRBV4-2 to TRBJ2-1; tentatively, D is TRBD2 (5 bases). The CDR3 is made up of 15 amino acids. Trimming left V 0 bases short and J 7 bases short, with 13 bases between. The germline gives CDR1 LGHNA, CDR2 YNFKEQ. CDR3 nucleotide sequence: TGTGCCAGCAGCCAAGAAGGGAGCGAGTGGAATGAGCAGTTCTTC. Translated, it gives CASSQEGSEWNEQFF.

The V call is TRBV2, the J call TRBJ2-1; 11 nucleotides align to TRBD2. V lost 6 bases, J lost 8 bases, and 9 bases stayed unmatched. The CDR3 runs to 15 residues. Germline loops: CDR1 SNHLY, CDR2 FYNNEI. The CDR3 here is CASRPTSGSWHEQFF. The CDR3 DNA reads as TGTGCCAGCAGGCCTACTAGCGGGAGTTGGCATGAGCAGTTCTTC.

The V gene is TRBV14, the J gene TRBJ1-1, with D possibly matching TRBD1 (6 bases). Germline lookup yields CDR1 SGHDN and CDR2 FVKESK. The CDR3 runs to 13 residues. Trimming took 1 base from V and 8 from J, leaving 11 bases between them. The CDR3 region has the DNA TGTGCCAGCAGCCAAGTTAGGGGGGCCGAAGCTTTCTTT. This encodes CASSQVRGAEAFF.

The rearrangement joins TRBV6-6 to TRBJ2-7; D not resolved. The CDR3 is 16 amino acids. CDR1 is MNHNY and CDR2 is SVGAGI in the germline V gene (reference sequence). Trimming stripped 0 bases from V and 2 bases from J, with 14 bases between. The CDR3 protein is CASSYSRADRTYEQYF. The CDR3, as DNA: TGTGCCAGCAGTTACTCTCGGGCCGACCGGACCTACGAGCAGTACTTC.

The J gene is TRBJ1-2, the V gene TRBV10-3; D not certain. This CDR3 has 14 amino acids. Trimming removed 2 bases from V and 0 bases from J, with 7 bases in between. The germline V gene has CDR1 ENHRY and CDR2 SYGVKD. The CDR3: CAISESGANYGYTF. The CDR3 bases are TGTGCCATCAGTGAGAGCGGTGCTAACTATGGCTACACCTTC.

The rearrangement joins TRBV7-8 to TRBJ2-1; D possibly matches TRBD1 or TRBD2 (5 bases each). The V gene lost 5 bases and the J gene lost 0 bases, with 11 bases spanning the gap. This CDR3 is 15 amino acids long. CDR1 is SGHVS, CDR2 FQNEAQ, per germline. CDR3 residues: CASSAVGGSYNEQFF. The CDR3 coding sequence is TGTGCCAGCAGCGCCGTTGGGGGCTCCTACAATGAGCAGTTCTTC.

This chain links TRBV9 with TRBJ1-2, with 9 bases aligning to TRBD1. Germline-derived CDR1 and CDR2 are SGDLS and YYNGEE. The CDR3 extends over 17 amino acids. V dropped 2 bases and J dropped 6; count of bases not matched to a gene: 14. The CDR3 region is CASSVGGQGAYGDGYTF. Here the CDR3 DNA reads TGTGCCAGCAGCGTCGGGGGACAGGGAGCCTATGGAGATGGCTACACCTTC.

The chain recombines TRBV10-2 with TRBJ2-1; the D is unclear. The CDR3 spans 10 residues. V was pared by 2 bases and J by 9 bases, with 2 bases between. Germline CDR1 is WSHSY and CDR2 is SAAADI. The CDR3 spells CASSEGEQFF. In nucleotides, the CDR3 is TGCGCCAGCAGTGAGGGTGAGCAGTTCTTC.

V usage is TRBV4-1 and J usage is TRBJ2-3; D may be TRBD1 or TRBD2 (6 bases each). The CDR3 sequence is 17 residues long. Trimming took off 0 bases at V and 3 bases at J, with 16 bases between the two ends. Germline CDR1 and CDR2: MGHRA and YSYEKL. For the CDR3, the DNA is TGCGCCAGCAGCCAAGAGGGTTCGGCGGGACAAACAGATACGCAGTATTTT. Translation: CASSQEGSAGQTDTQYF.

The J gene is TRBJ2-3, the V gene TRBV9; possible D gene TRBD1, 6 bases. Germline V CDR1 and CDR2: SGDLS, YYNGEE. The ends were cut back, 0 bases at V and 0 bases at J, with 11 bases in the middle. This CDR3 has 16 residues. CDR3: CASSVVGGGSTDTQYF. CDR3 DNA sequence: TGTGCCAGCAGCGTAGTTGGGGGCGGGAGCACAGATACGCAGTATTTT.

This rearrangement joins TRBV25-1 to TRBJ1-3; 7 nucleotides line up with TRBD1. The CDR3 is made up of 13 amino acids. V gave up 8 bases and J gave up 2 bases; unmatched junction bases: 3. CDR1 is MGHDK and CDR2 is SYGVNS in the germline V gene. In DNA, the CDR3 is TGTGCCAGCGAAACAGGGGCTGGAAACACCATATATTTT. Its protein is CASETGAGNTIYF.

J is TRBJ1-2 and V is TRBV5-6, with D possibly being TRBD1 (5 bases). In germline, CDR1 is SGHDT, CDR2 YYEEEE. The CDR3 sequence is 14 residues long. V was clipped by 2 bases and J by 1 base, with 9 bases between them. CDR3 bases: TGTGCCAGCAGCTTCCCAGGGCTTAACTATGGCTACACCTTC. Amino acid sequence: CASSFPGLNYGYTF.

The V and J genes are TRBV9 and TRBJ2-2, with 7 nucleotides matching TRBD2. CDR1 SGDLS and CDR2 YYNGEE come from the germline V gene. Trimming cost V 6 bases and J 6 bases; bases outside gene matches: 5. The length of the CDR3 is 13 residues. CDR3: CASTVTSAGELFF. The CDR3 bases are TGTGCCAGCACCGTCACTAGCGCCGGGGAGCTGTTTTTT.

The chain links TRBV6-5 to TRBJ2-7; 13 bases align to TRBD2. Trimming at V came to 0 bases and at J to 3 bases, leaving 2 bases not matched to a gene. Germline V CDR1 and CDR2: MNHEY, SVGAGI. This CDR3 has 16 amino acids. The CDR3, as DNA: TGTGCCAGCAGTTACTCCTGGACTAGCGGGAGCTACGAGCAGTACTTC. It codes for CASSYSWTSGSYEQYF.

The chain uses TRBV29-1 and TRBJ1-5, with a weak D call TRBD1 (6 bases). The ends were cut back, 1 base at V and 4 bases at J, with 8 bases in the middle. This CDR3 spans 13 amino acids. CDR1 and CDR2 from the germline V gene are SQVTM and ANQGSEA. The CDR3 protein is CSVEGGPNQPQHF. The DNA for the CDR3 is TGCAGCGTTGAAGGGGGGCCTAATCAGCCCCAGCATTTT.

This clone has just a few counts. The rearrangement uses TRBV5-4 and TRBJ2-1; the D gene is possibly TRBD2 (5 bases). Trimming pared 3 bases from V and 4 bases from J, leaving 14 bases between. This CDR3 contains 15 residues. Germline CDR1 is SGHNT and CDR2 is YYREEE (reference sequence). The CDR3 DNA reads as TGTGCCAGCAGCTCACTGGGCGGGTCTTACAATGAGCAGTTCTTC. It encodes CASSSLGGSYNEQFF.

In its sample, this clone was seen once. DNA of the CDR3: TGTGCCAGCAGCGTAGGGGGTAGCGGCGGCCTTACGACTGCGGGCACCGGGGAGCTGTTTTTT. Encoded protein: CASSVGGSGGLTTAGTGELFF. This sequence joins TRBV9 and TRBJ2-2; D possibly corresponds to TRBD2 (6 bases). The V end was cut by 0 bases, the J end by 4 bases, with 28 bases between. The CDR3 loop spans 21 amino acids. Germline V gene sequence: CDR1 SGDLS, CDR2 YYNGEE.

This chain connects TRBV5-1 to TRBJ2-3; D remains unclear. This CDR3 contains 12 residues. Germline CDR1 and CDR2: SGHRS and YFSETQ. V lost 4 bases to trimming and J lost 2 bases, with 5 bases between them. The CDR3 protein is CASSGDTDTQYF. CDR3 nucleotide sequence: TGCGCCAGCAGCGGGGACACAGATACGCAGTATTTT.

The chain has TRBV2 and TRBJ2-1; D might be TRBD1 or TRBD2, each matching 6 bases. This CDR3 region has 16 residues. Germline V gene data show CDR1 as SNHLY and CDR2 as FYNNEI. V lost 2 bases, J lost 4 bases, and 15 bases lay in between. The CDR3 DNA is TGTGCCAGCAGTGAAAGGGGGGCTAGAGGTTACAATGAGCAGTTCTTC. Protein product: CASSERGARGYNEQFF.

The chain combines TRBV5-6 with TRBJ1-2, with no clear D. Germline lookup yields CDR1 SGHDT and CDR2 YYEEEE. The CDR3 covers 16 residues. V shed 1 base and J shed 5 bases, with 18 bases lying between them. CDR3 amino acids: CASSLRTITEIYGYTF. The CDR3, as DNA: TGTGCCAGCAGCTTGCGCACTATCACAGAGATTTATGGCTACACCTTC.

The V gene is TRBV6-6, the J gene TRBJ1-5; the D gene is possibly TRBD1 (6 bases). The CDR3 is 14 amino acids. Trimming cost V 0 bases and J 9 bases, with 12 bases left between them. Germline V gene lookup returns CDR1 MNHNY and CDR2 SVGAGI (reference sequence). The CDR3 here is CASSYSTGPWPQHF. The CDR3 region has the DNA TGTGCCAGCAGTTACTCTACAGGGCCTTGGCCCCAGCATTTT.

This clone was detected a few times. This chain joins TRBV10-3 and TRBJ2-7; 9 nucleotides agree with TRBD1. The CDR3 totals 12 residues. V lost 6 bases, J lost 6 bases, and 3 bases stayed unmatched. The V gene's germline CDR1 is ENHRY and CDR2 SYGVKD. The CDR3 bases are TGTGCCATCAGCGAGACAGGGGGCGAGCAGTACTTC. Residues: CAISETGGEQYF.